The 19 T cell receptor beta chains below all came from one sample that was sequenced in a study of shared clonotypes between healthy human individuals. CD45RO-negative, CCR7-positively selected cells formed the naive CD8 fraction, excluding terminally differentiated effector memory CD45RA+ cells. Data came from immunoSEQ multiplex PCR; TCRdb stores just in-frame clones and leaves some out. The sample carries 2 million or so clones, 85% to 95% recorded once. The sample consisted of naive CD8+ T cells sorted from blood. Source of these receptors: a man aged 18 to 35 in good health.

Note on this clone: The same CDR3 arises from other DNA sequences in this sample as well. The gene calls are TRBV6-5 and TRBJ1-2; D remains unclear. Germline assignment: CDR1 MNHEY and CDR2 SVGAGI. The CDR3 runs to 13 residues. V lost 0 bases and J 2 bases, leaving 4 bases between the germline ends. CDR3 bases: TGTGCCAGCAGTTACTCACTCAACTATGGCTACACCTTC. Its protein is CASSYSLNYGYTF.

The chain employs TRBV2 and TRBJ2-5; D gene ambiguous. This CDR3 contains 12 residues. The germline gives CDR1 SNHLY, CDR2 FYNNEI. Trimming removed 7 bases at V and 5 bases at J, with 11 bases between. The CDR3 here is CASKGPLETQYF. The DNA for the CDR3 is TGTGCCAGCAAAGGGCCTCTGGAGACCCAGTACTTC.

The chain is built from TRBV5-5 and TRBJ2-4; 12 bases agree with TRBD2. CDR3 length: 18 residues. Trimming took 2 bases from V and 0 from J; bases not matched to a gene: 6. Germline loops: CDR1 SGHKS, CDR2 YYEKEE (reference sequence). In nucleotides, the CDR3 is TGTGCCAGCAGCTTTGGACTAGCGGGGACCCTAGCCAAAAACATTCAGTACTTC. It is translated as CASSFGLAGTLAKNIQYF.

CDR3 DNA: TGCGCCAGCAGCTCGGTTATTGCTAGGACAGATACGCAGTATTTT. Its protein product is CASSSVIARTDTQYF. The chain combines TRBV4-1 with TRBJ2-3; D not resolved. Germline CDR1 MGHRA, CDR2 YSYEKL. The V and J ends lost 5 bases and 3 bases respectively, with 15 bases between them. The CDR3 loop spans 15 amino acids.

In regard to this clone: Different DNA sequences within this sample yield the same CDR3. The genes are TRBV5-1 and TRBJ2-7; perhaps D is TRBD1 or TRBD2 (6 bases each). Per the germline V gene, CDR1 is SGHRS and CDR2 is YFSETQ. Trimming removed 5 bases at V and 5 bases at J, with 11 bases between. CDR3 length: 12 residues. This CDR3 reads CASSFGGNEQYF. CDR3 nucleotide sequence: TGCGCCAGCAGTTTCGGGGGCAACGAGCAGTACTTC.

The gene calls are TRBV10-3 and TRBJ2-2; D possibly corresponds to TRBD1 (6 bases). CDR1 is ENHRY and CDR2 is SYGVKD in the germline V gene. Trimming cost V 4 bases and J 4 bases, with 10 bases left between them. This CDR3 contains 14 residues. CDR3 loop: CAISAGASTGELFF. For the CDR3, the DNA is TGTGCCATCAGTGCAGGGGCAAGCACCGGGGAGCTGTTTTTT.

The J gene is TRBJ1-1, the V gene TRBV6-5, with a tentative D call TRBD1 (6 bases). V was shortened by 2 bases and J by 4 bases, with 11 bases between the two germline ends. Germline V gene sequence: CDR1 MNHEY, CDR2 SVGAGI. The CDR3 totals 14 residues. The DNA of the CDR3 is TGTGCCAGCAGTTACGAGACCAGGGGCACTGAAGCTTTCTTT. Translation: CASSYETRGTEAFF.

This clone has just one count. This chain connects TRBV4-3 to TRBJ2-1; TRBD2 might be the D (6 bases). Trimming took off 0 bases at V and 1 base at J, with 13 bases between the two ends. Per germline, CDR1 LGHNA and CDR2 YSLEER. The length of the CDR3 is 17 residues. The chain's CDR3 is CASSQDSRGASYNEQFF. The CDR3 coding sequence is TGCGCCAGCAGCCAAGACTCTCGCGGGGCATCCTACAATGAGCAGTTCTTC.

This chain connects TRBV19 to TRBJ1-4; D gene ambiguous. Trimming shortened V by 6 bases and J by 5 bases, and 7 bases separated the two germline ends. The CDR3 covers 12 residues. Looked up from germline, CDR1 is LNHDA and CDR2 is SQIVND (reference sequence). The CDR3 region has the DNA TGTGCCAGTAGGGACGTCAATGAAAAACTGTTTTTT. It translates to CASRDVNEKLFF.

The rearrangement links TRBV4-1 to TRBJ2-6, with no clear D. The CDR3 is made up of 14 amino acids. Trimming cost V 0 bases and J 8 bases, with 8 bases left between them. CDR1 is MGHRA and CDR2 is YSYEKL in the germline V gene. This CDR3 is CASSQDQTTNVLTF. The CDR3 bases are TGCGCCAGCAGCCAAGACCAGACGACCAACGTCCTGACTTTC.

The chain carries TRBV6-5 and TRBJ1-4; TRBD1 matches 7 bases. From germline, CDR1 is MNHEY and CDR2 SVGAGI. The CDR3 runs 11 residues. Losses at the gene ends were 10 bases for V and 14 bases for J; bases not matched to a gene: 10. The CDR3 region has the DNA TGTGCCACCGCTACAGGGGAGGATCTGTTTTTT. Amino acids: CATATGEDLFF.

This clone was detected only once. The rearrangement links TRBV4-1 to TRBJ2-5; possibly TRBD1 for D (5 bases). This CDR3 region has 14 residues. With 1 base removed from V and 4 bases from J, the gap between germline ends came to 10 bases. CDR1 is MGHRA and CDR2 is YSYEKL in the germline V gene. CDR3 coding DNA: TGCGCCAGCAGCCAAGTTGACAGTGGAGAGACCCAGTACTTC. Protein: CASSQVDSGETQYF.

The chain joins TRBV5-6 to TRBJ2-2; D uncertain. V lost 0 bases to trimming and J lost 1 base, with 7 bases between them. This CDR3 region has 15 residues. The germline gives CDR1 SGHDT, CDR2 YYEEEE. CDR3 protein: CASSLGGVNTGELFF. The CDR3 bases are TGTGCCAGCAGCTTGGGGGGTGTGAACACCGGGGAGCTGTTTTTT.

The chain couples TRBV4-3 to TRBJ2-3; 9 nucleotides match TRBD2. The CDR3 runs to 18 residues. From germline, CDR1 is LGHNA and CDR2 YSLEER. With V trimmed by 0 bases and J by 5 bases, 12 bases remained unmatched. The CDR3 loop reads CASSQDWAGGLSRDTQYF. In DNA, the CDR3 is TGCGCCAGCAGCCAAGACTGGGCGGGAGGGCTTTCAAGAGATACGCAGTATTTT.

Here the CDR3 DNA reads TGTGCCAGCAGCTTCACCGGGACAGAACTTTACGAGCAGTACTTC. Translating it yields CASSFTGTELYEQYF. The J gene is TRBJ2-7, the V gene TRBV7-2, with TRBD1 matching 7 bases. This CDR3 contains 15 residues. V shed 3 bases and J 4 bases; nucleotides not matched to a gene: 9. Germline V gene sequence: CDR1 SGHTA, CDR2 FQGNSA.

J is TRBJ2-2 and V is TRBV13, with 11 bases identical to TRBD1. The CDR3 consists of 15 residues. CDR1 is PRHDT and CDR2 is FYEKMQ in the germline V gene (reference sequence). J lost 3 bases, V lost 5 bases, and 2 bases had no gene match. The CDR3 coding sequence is TGTGCCAGCAGCAGGGGACAGGGGGACACCGGGGAGCTGTTTTTT. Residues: CASSRGQGDTGELFF.

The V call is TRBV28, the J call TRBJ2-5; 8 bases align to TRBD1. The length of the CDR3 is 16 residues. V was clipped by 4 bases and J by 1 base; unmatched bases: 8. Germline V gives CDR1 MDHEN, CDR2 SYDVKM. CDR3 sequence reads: CASSSLRRGLQETQYF. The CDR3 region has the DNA TGTGCCAGCAGTTCCCTACGCAGGGGGCTCCAAGAGACCCAGTACTTC.

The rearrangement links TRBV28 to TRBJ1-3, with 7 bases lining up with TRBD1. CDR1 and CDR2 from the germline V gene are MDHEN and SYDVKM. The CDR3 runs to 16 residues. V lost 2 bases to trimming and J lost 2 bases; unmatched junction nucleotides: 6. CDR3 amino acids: CASSLGKGAPGNTIYF. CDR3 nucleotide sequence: TGTGCCAGCAGTTTAGGAAAGGGGGCACCTGGAAACACCATATATTTT.

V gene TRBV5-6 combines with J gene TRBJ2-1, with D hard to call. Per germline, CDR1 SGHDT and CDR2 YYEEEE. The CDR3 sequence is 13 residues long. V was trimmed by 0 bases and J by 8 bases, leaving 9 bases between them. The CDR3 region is CASSLDPEDEQFF. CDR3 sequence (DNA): TGTGCCAGCAGCTTGGATCCCGAGGATGAGCAGTTCTTC.